This TCR beta chain originates from a study of cytomegalovirus exposure and HLA in healthy donors. Healthy donors of bone marrow made up the group. The PCR contained 60 Vbeta and 13 Jbeta primers. The data were produced by immunoSEQ multiplex PCR, yet TCRdb's version contains in-frame clones alone and is incomplete. The profile covers 200,000 to 250,000 clones, with roughly 80% appearing a single time and 2.7% taken by the ten largest. Germline trimming cut 1 base from V and 3 bases from J; bases unmatched to any gene: 13. CDR1 is MNHNS, CDR2 SASEGT, per germline. The CDR3 totals 18 residues. V is TRBV6-1 and J is TRBJ2-7; the match to TRBD1 covers 9 bases. This TCR was sampled from a woman between 35 and 50 years old in good health and CMV-seronegative. The sequenced sample was PBMCs. CDR3 nucleotide sequence: TGTGCCAGCAGTGAAGAAGGTTGGTGGGGGACAGGGAACTACGAGCAGTACTTC. Translated, it gives CASSEEGWWGTGNYEQYF.